The source of this T cell receptor beta chain is a study of cytomegalovirus exposure and HLA in healthy donors. General observations from the study: Later on, a genetic analysis was performed. It linked a missense variant in DCLRE1C with V- and J-gene trimming of TCR beta. No immune exposure information besides CMV serostatus was available. What a later analysis reportedly showed was that an Asian-associated ancestry cluster had fewer N-insertions than the approximately 700-donor mean. A later analysis linked about 17,000 TCR beta sequences to HLA alleles at 0.05 false discovery rate.

The PCR employed 60 Vbeta primers together with 13 Jbeta primers. Sequencing was performed with immunoSEQ multiplex PCR; in TCRdb, only in-frame clones are kept and a portion is missing. The sample carries under 250,000 clones, 70% to 80% recorded once. For this clone: Its antigen remains unidentified.

Between the trimmed V and J ends, which lost 6 bases and 3 bases, there was a span of 11 bases. Germline V gene data show CDR1 as MGHDK and CDR2 as SYGVNS. CDR3 length equals 14 residues. The chain has TRBV25-1 and TRBJ2-2; maybe TRBD1 (5 bases). Sequencing input: PBMCs. This receptor was taken from a male donor in good health and CMV-seronegative. CDR3 residues: CASSHLGDTGELFF. CDR3 DNA: TGTGCCAGCAGCCATCTAGGGGACACCGGGGAGCTGTTTTTT.